A single sample gave rise to the 5 T cell receptor beta chains below, sequenced in a study of chronic HIV infection and antiretroviral therapy (dated by TCRdb to between 2015 and 2017). Receptor amplification or capture employed 5' RACE. Sequencing took place on an Illumina MiSeq. TCRdb reworked the public reads: Q25 trimming with fastp, MiXCR clone assembly, productive beta chains retained. Rows matching on CDR3 protein sequence are summarized as one entry with the most common DNA and genes. The sample table contains 45,000 to 60,000 distinct CDR3 sequences; only one count was recorded for 15% to 20% of them. The ten largest clones represent 2.8% of the sample. Material for sequencing was peripheral blood. The receptors come from an adult who had HIV and had not received antiretroviral therapy, or was an uninfected healthy control (not recorded which).

The chain is built from TRBV3-1 and TRBJ2-3, with unresolved D. The V gene lost 2 bases and the J gene lost 6 bases, with 9 bases spanning the gap. Germline values: CDR1 LGHDT, CDR2 YNNKEL (reference sequence). This CDR3 has 13 amino acids. CDR3 protein: CASSQTHVDTQYF. CDR3 DNA sequence: TGTGCCAGCAGCCAAACTCATGTGGATACGCAGTATTTT.

There are a few counts of this clonotype. The V call is TRBV5-1, the J call TRBJ2-7; a possible D gene is TRBD1 (6 bases). CDR1 SGHRS and CDR2 YFSETQ come from the germline V gene. This CDR3 is built from 14 residues. The germline V and J ends were trimmed by 5 bases and 2 bases, with 14 bases remaining between them. In DNA form, the CDR3 reads TGCGCCAGCAGTCGGGACAACGGCGCCTACGAGCAGTACTTC. Amino acid sequence: CASSRDNGAYEQYF.

The V gene is TRBV9, the J gene TRBJ2-3; D is ambiguous. This CDR3 spans 14 amino acids. The V end lost 0 bases, the J end lost 1 base, and 6 bases lay between the germline ends. Germline V gene data show CDR1 as SGDLS and CDR2 as YYNGEE. In DNA form, the CDR3 reads TGTGCCAGCAGCGTAGAAGTTCGCACAGATACGCAGTATTTT. Amino acids: CASSVEVRTDTQYF. Supplemented by reference TRBV9 and TRBJ2-3, the full variable domain reads DSGVTQTPKHLITATGQRVTLRCSPRSGDLSVYWYQQSLDQGLQFLIQYYNGEERAKGNILERFSAQQFPDLHSELNLSSLELGDSALYFCASSVEVRTDTQYFGPGTRLTVL.

This clonotype was seen only a few times. The V gene is TRBV28, the J gene TRBJ1-5; 7 bases agree with TRBD1. The V and J ends lost 7 bases and 7 bases, in that order; junction bases with no gene match: 13. The germline gives CDR1 MDHEN, CDR2 SYDVKM. The CDR3 is 15 residues long. Here the CDR3 reads CASNPLTGRGQPQHF. DNA for the CDR3: TGTGCCAGCAACCCTCTGACAGGGAGAGGGCAGCCCCAGCATTTT.

This clonotype was recorded a few times. The genes are TRBV24-1 and TRBJ2-2; possible D gene TRBD1, 6 bases. Germline CDR1 is KGHDR and CDR2 is SFDVKD. The V gene lost 8 bases and the J gene lost 5 bases, with 14 bases spanning the gap. The CDR3 extends over 14 amino acids. CDR3: CATNPGQITGELFF. The DNA of the CDR3 is TGTGCCACCAACCCGGGACAAATAACCGGGGAGCTGTTTTTT.